The 8 T cell receptor beta chains given below trace back to one sample, sequenced in a study of cytomegalovirus exposure and HLA in healthy donors. The PCR employed 60 Vbeta primers together with 13 Jbeta primers. Generated by immunoSEQ multiplex PCR, the TCRdb table keeps only in-frame clones and is missing some. The specimen's table records about 130,000 clones. Material: PBMCs. The origin of the receptors is a woman aged 55-70 years in good health and CMV-seronegative.

This chain uses TRBV10-3 with TRBJ2-2; the D gene is possibly TRBD2 (5 bases). The ends were cut back, 8 bases at V and 1 base at J, with 11 bases in the middle. Germline assignment: CDR1 ENHRY and CDR2 SYGVKD. The CDR3 length is 14 residues. CDR3 protein: CAIRDGRNTGELFF. In DNA form, the CDR3 reads TGTGCCATCCGGGATGGCAGGAACACCGGGGAGCTGTTTTTT.

V gene TRBV2 combines with J gene TRBJ1-3; D possibly corresponds to TRBD1 (5 bases). The CDR3 loop spans 14 amino acids. Trimming shortened V by 5 bases and J by 4 bases, and 12 bases separated the two germline ends. Germline lookup yields CDR1 SNHLY and CDR2 FYNNEI. The CDR3 loop reads CASSKGMGGNTIYF. The DNA for the CDR3 is TGTGCCAGCAGTAAGGGGATGGGAGGAAACACCATATATTTT.

J is TRBJ2-1 and V is TRBV28; tentatively, D is TRBD1 (5 bases). The V end lost 7 bases, the J end lost 9 bases, and 10 bases lay between the germline ends. Germline CDR1 reads MDHEN; CDR2 reads SYDVKM. CDR3 size: 11 residues. In DNA, the CDR3 is TGTGCCAGCACCTGGGGCGGTGAGCAGTTCTTC. Its protein product is CASTWGGEQFF.

The chain carries TRBV11-2 and TRBJ2-5; D is unclear. CDR1 is SGHAT, CDR2 FQNNGV, per germline. This CDR3 contains 16 residues. V lost 5 bases, J lost 0 bases, and 16 bases lay in between. The CDR3 region is CASSPVPIGYQETQYF. CDR3 bases: TGTGCCAGCAGCCCGGTACCGATCGGTTACCAAGAGACCCAGTACTTC.

The J gene is TRBJ2-7, the V gene TRBV28; 7 nucleotides match TRBD1. V gave up 2 bases and J gave up 2 bases; unmatched junction bases: 3. The CDR3 is 14 residues long. Germline-derived CDR1 and CDR2 are MDHEN and SYDVKM. The CDR3 bases are TGTGCCAGCAGTTTAGCCGGGACAGCCTACGAGCAGTACTTC. Translation: CASSLAGTAYEQYF.

This chain connects TRBV4-1 to TRBJ2-1; 8 nucleotides line up with TRBD1. This CDR3 is 16 amino acids long. In germline, CDR1 is MGHRA, CDR2 YSYEKL. After removal of 1 base from V and 10 bases from J, the junction contained 12 bases not matched to a gene. The CDR3 loop is CASSQVIVTGVEEQFF. The CDR3 DNA reads as TGCGCCAGCAGCCAAGTAATTGTGACAGGGGTAGAGGAGCAGTTCTTC.

V is TRBV9 and J is TRBJ1-5, with no clear D. Trimming shortened V by 0 bases and J by 4 bases, and 8 bases separated the two germline ends. The CDR3 extends over 14 amino acids. CDR1 is SGDLS, CDR2 YYNGEE, per germline. Written as DNA, the CDR3 is TGTGCCAGCAGCGTAGGAGGTGCTAATCAGCCCCAGCATTTT. Amino acid sequence: CASSVGGANQPQHF.

The V gene is TRBV6-1, the J gene TRBJ2-6; maybe TRBD1 (5 bases). V was shortened by 7 bases and J by 2 bases, with 6 bases between the two germline ends. Germline assignment: CDR1 MNHNS and CDR2 SASEGT. The CDR3 contains 13 residues. CDR3 DNA sequence: TGTGCCAGCAAAGGGGCTGGGGCCAACGTCCTGACTTTC. Translated: CASKGAGANVLTF.